This T cell receptor (beta chain) was sequenced during a study of T cell repertoires in cytomegalovirus infection. TCRdb ran MiXCR on the reads and lists one entry per CDR3 protein. The data contain around 360,000 distinct CDR3 sequences, about 35% of them seen just once; the ten biggest clones take up around an eighth. Regarding the study as a whole: The cumulative frequency of public TCR beta families identified carriers of CMV plus the relevant HLA. Dominant in the ex vivo response were TCR beta clonotypes restricted by HLA-C and specific for CMV.

V dropped 4 bases and J dropped 7; count of bases not matched to a gene: 7. The CDR3 sequence is 13 residues long. Per germline, CDR1 MNHNS and CDR2 SASEGT. There are a few counts of this clonotype. Its target is unknown. Material: cultured PBMCs, obtained from culture after CMV antigen stimulation. The J gene is TRBJ2-7, the V gene TRBV6-1; 7 bases align to TRBD1. This sequence originates from a human donor in good health (CMV status not recorded). Some clones in this sample may be carry-over from other donors' samples. CDR3 nucleotide sequence: TGTGCCAGCAGTGGACAGGGCCCGGGGGAGCAGTACTTC. Its translation: CASSGQGPGEQYF.